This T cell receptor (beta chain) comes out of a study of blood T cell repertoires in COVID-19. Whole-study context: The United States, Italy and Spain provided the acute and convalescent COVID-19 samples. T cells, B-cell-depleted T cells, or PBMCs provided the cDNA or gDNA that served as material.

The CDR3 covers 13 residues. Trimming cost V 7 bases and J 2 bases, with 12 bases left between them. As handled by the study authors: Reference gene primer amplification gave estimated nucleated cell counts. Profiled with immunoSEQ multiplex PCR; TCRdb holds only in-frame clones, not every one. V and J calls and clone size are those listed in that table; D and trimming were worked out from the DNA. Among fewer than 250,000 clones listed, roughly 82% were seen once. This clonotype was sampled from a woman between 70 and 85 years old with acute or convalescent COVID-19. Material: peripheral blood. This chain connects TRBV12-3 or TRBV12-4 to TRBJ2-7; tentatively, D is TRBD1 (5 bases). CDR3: CASKGIWTYEQYF. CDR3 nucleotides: TGTGCCAGCAAGGGGATATGGACCTACGAGCAGTACTTC.